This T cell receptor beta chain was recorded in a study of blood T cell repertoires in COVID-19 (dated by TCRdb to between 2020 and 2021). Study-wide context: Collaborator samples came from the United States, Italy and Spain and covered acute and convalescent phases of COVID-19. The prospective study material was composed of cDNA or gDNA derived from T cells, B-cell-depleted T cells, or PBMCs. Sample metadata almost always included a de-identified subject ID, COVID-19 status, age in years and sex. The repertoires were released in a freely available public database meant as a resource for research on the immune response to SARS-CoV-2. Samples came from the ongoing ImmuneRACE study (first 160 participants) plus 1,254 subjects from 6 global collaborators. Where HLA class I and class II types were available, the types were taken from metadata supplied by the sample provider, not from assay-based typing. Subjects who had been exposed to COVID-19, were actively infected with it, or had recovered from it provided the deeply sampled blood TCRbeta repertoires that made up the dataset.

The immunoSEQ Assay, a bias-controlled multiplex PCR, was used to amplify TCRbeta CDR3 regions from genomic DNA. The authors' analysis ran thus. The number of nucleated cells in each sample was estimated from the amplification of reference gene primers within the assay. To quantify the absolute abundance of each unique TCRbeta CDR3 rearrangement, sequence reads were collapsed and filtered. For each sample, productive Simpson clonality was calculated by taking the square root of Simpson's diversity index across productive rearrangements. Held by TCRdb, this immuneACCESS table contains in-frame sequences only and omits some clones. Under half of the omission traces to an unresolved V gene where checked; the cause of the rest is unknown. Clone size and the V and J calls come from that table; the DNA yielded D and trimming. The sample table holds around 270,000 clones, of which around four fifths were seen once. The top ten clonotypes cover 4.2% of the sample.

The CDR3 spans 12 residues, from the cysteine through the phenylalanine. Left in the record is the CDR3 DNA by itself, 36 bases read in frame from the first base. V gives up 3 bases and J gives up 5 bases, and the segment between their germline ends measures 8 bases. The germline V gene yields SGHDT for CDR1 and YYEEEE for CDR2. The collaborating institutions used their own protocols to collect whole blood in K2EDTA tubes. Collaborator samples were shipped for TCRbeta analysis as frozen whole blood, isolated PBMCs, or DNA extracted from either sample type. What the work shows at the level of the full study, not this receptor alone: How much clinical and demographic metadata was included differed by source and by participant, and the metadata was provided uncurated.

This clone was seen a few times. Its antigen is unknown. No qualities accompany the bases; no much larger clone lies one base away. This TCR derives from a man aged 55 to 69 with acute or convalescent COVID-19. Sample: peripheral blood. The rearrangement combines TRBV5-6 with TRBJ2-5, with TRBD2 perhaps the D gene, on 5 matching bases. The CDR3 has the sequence CASSSRRETQYF. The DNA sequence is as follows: TGTGCCAGCAGCTCGCGGAGGGAGACCCAGTACTTC.